Below are 8 T cell receptor beta chains sequenced from a single sample in a study of blood T cell repertoires in COVID-19. Clones were read by immunoSEQ multiplex PCR, and TCRdb kept only the in-frame ones, dropping some. The data contain about 120,000 clones, 65% to 80% of them seen just once; the ten biggest clones take up more than 0.8%. Sequencing used peripheral blood. These receptors all come from a human donor with acute or convalescent COVID-19. The donor label of this sample is uncertain.

The chain employs TRBV7-9 and TRBJ1-2; D gene ambiguous. There are 12 residues in the CDR3. The ends were cut back, 5 bases at V and 8 bases at J, with 12 bases in the middle. Germline CDR1 and CDR2: SEHNR and FQNEAQ (reference sequence). CDR3 in amino acids: CASSNEREGYTF. Here the CDR3 DNA reads TGTGCCAGCAGCAACGAAAGGGAGGGCTACACCTTC.

The table lists this clone with a few counts. The chain employs TRBV2 and TRBJ1-2; D possibly corresponds to TRBD1 (5 bases). Germline values: CDR1 SNHLY, CDR2 FYNNEI. Trimming took off 1 base at V and 4 bases at J, with 13 bases between the two ends. The CDR3 runs to 15 residues. The CDR3 DNA sequence: TGTGCCAGCAGTGAAGGGTGGGGCAGGATCTATGGCTACACCTTC. Translating it yields CASSEGWGRIYGYTF.

This chain connects TRBV29-1 to TRBJ1-5; TRBD1 matches at 10 bases. The CDR3 spans 14 residues. Trimming took 7 bases from V and 3 from J; bases not matched to a gene: 6. Germline-derived CDR1 and CDR2 are SQVTM and ANQGSEA. The CDR3 spells CSARQGAFNQPQHF. The CDR3 bases are TGCAGCGCTAGACAGGGGGCCTTCAATCAGCCCCAGCATTTT.

This chain uses TRBV2 with TRBJ1-5; a weak D match, TRBD1 (5 bases). CDR1 SNHLY and CDR2 FYNNEI come from the germline V gene. This CDR3 is built from 13 residues. V lost 10 bases to trimming and J lost 6 bases, with 16 bases between them. The CDR3, as DNA: TGTGCCACCTCGGGACTGAGGTCTCAGCCCCAGCATTTT. Its translation is CATSGLRSQPQHF. Looking up the rest from reference TRBV2 and TRBJ1-5 gives the full variable domain: EPEVTQTPSHQVTQMGQEVILRCVPISNHLYFYWYRQILGQKVEFLVSFYNNEISEKSEIFDDQFSVERPDGSNFTLKIRSTKLEDSAMYFCATSGLRSQPQHFGDGTRLSIL.

V and J are TRBV30 and TRBJ1-1; TRBD1 might be the D (5 bases). This CDR3 contains 14 residues. Per the germline V gene, CDR1 is GTSNPN and CDR2 is SVGIG (reference sequence). Trimming took 4 bases from V and 5 from J, leaving 17 bases between them. CDR3 bases: TGTGCCTGGAATAAAGGCAGCCAGGGTACTGAAGCTTTCTTT. Protein product: CAWNKGSQGTEAFF.

This clone was seen a few times. J is TRBJ2-3 and V is TRBV23-1; possible D gene TRBD2, 6 bases. TRBV23-1 is an ORF, with its function uncertain. Deletions cut 4 bases from V and 2 bases from J, with 10 bases between. The CDR3 is made up of 14 amino acids. Here the CDR3 DNA reads TGCGCCAGCAGTCTGGGGGGTACCACAGATACGCAGTATTTT. This sequence encodes CASSLGGTTDTQYF.

V gene TRBV7-2 combines with J gene TRBJ2-5, with 10 bases aligning to TRBD1. The CDR3 totals 15 residues. V was pared by 1 base and J by 4 bases, with 3 bases of the junction left unmatched. Germline lookup yields CDR1 SGHTA and CDR2 FQGNSA. As DNA, the CDR3 is TGTGCCAGCAGCTTAGTAGGGGACAGGGGAGAGACCCAGTACTTC. Translation: CASSLVGDRGETQYF.

The chain is built from TRBV19 and TRBJ2-4, with 12 positions matching TRBD2. V dropped 10 bases and J dropped 4; count of bases not matched to a gene: 8. The germline V gene encodes CDR1 LNHDA and CDR2 SQIVND (reference sequence). The CDR3 has 15 residues. The CDR3 DNA reads TGTGCCACCCTAAGCACTAGCGGGGGGAAAAACATTCAGTACTTC. It yields the protein CATLSTSGGKNIQYF.